The 23 T cell receptor beta chains given below trace back to one sample, sequenced in a study of blood T cell repertoires in COVID-19. The table came from immunoSEQ multiplex PCR; TCRdb's copy has only in-frame clones and leaves some out. There are about 200,000 clones in the sample; around 85% occur only once, and 3.5% to 4.5% lies in the top ten. The sequenced material came from PBMCs or T cells enriched from blood (not recorded which). These receptors were collected from a woman in her 40s with acute COVID-19.

V gene TRBV5-1 combines with J gene TRBJ1-1; a weak D match, TRBD1 (6 bases). The CDR3 extends over 14 amino acids. CDR1 is SGHRS, CDR2 YFSETQ, per germline. V lost 4 bases and J lost 0, with 10 bases in between. As DNA, the CDR3 is TGCGCCAGCAGCCCTGGGACACTGAACACTGAAGCTTTCTTT. Protein: CASSPGTLNTEAFF.

J is TRBJ1-4 and V is TRBV4-2; D remains ambiguous. Trimming cost V 4 bases and J 7 bases, with 7 bases left between them. Germline CDR1 reads LGHNA; CDR2 reads YNFKEQ. The CDR3 covers 12 residues. The CDR3 region has the DNA TGTGCCAGCAGCCCGAGAAGTGAAAAACTGTTTTTT. It codes for CASSPRSEKLFF.

V gene TRBV4-1 combines with J gene TRBJ2-7; 12 nucleotides line up with TRBD2. The CDR3 is made up of 16 amino acids. Trimming removed 4 bases from V and 1 base from J; junction bases left unmatched: 5. Germline CDR1 is MGHRA and CDR2 is YSYEKL. CDR3 sequence reads: CASSPRTSGTSYEQYF. The CDR3, as DNA: TGCGCCAGCAGCCCTCGGACTAGCGGGACTTCCTACGAGCAGTACTTC.

V is TRBV19 and J is TRBJ1-1; D might be TRBD1 (6 bases). The germline V gene encodes CDR1 LNHDA and CDR2 SQIVND (reference sequence). Trimming removed 5 bases from V and 2 bases from J, with 12 bases in between. The CDR3 spans 14 residues. The CDR3 sequence: CASSGGGLNTEAFF. Written as DNA, the CDR3 is TGTGCCAGTAGTGGGGGGGGCCTTAACACTGAAGCTTTCTTT. Based on the CDR3 plus reference TRBV19 and TRBJ1-1, the full variable domain is DGGITQSPKYLFRKEGQNVTLSCEQNLNHDAMYWYRQDPGQGLRLIYYSQIVNDFQKGDIAEGYSVSREKKESFPLTVTSAQKNPTAFYLCASSGGGLNTEAFFGQGTRLTVV.

The rearrangement links TRBV5-4 to TRBJ1-3; D unclear. V lost 0 bases to trimming and J lost 0 bases, with 7 bases between them. Germline CDR1 reads SGHNT; CDR2 reads YYREEE (reference sequence). The CDR3 contains 15 residues. CDR3 in amino acids: CASSLGLSSGNTIYF. The CDR3 region has the DNA TGTGCCAGCAGCTTGGGACTCAGCTCTGGAAACACCATATATTTT.

The gene calls are TRBV11-2 and TRBJ1-2, with D unclear. The CDR3 spans 16 residues. V lost 0 bases to trimming and J lost 1 base, with 12 bases between them. The germline gives CDR1 SGHAT, CDR2 FQNNGV. CDR3 DNA sequence: TGTGCCAGCAGCTTAGAGTGGGCCGATGTTAACTATGGCTACACCTTC. As protein: CASSLEWADVNYGYTF.

V usage is TRBV6-2 or TRBV6-3 and J usage is TRBJ1-4; TRBD1 might be the D (6 bases). Trimming cost V 2 bases and J 10 bases, with 17 bases left between them. The CDR3 is made up of 15 amino acids. The germline gives CDR1 MNHEY, CDR2 SVGEGT. CDR3 protein: CASSYTDRTQGKLFF. The CDR3, as DNA: TGTGCCAGCAGTTACACCGACAGGACCCAGGGAAAACTGTTTTTT.

V is TRBV6-5 and J is TRBJ2-2, with 10 bases identical to TRBD1. This CDR3 region has 13 residues. Germline V CDR1 and CDR2: MNHEY, SVGAGI. The trim removed 7 bases at V and 12 bases at J, leaving 8 bases unmatched. As DNA, the CDR3 is TGTGCCAGCACCTGGGACAGGGGTCGGAAGCTGTTTTTT. Its translation: CASTWDRGRKLFF.

V usage is TRBV19 and J usage is TRBJ2-7; D perhaps matches TRBD2 (5 bases). Germline CDR1 LNHDA, CDR2 SQIVND (reference sequence). This CDR3 has 15 residues. V lost 5 bases, J lost 2 bases, and 16 bases lay in between. The CDR3 here is CASSSAGLSPYEQYF. The DNA for the CDR3 is TGTGCCAGTAGTTCGGCGGGTCTTTCACCCTACGAGCAGTACTTC.

V gene TRBV7-6 combines with J gene TRBJ1-1, with 9 bases that match TRBD1. The V segment lost 4 bases and the J segment 6 bases; nucleotides outside the gene matches: 6. Germline V gene lookup returns CDR1 SGHVS and CDR2 FNYEAQ. The CDR3 has 14 residues. CDR3 sequence reads: CASSSGQGMSEAFF. CDR3 DNA: TGTGCCAGCAGCTCGGGACAGGGTATGTCTGAAGCTTTCTTT.

The chain carries TRBV10-3 and TRBJ2-5; D is perhaps TRBD1 (5 bases). Trimming left V 6 bases short and J 5 bases short, with 13 bases between. Germline V CDR1 and CDR2: ENHRY, SYGVKD. The CDR3 is 13 amino acids. The CDR3 spells CAIRNQGWETQYF. The CDR3 DNA reads TGTGCCATCAGGAACCAGGGATGGGAGACCCAGTACTTC.

The chain recombines TRBV20-1 with TRBJ2-1; no clear D gene. The germline V and J ends were trimmed by 3 bases and 10 bases, with 7 bases remaining between them. CDR1 is DFQATT and CDR2 is SNEGSKA in the germline V gene (reference sequence). The CDR3 extends over 10 amino acids. CDR3 in DNA: TGCAGTGCTAGCCCCCGGGAGCAGTTCTTC. This gives the protein CSASPREQFF.

The chain has TRBV21-1 and TRBJ2-1; the table's D call TRBD1 went unverified against the DNA. TRBV21-1 is a pseudogene segment. CDR3 length: 15 residues. Here the CDR3 reads CASSKAGQNYNEQFF. The CDR3 DNA reads TGTGCCAGCAGCAAGGCGGGACAGAACTACAATGAGCAGTTCTTC.

The chain uses TRBV18 and TRBJ1-1; 7 bases are a match to TRBD1. Trimming removed 4 bases from V and 4 bases from J; junction bases left unmatched: 6. This CDR3 has 14 amino acids. Germline V gene data show CDR1 as KGHSH and CDR2 as LQKENI. This chain's CDR3 is CASSQAQGTTEAFF. Written as DNA, the CDR3 is TGTGCCAGCTCACAAGCACAGGGGACCACTGAAGCTTTCTTT.

This chain uses TRBV18 with TRBJ1-1; no clear D. The V gene lost 3 bases and the J gene lost 3 bases, with 11 bases spanning the gap. Per the germline V gene, CDR1 is KGHSH and CDR2 is LQKENI. The CDR3 has 14 residues. This chain's CDR3 is CASSPGRSYTEAFF. In nucleotides, the CDR3 is TGTGCCAGCTCACCGGGGAGGTCTTACACTGAAGCTTTCTTT.

V gene TRBV9 combines with J gene TRBJ2-7; 8 bases map to TRBD1. Unmatched junction bases numbered 2, after V lost 0 bases and J lost 3 bases. CDR3 length: 14 residues. The germline gives CDR1 SGDLS, CDR2 YYNGEE. CDR3 amino acids: CASSVAGGDYEQYF. CDR3 nucleotide sequence: TGTGCCAGCAGCGTAGCAGGGGGCGACTACGAGCAGTACTTC.

The chain couples TRBV28 to TRBJ2-3; 10 positions match TRBD2. J gave up 0 bases and V 5 bases, and 11 bases lay outside the gene matches. The CDR3 totals 18 residues. CDR1 is MDHEN, CDR2 SYDVKM, per germline. In DNA form, the CDR3 reads TGTGCCAGCAGTATACCCCCTCTAGCGGGAGCTAGCACAGATACGCAGTATTTT. Translated, it gives CASSIPPLAGASTDTQYF.

V gene TRBV6-2 or TRBV6-3 combines with J gene TRBJ2-7, with TRBD1 matching 8 bases. There are 14 residues in the CDR3. The germline V gene encodes CDR1 MNHEY and CDR2 SVGEGT. The V segment lost 4 bases and the J segment 2 bases; nucleotides outside the gene matches: 4. CDR3 residues: CASSSTDRAYEQYF. The CDR3 DNA reads as TGTGCCAGCAGTTCAACGGACAGGGCCTACGAGCAGTACTTC.

V is TRBV6-5 and J is TRBJ1-5; D not certain. Germline CDR1 reads MNHEY; CDR2 reads SVGAGI. Trimming cost V 4 bases and J 6 bases, with 7 bases left between them. This CDR3 has 12 residues. DNA for the CDR3: TGTGCCAGCAGTTCACGGGGTCAGCCCCAGCATTTT. Amino acid sequence: CASSSRGQPQHF.

The chain is built from TRBV14 and TRBJ1-2, with 8 bases identical to TRBD1. The junction had 2 bases not matched to a gene; V was cut back by 1 base and J by 4 bases. CDR1 and CDR2 from the germline V gene are SGHDN and FVKESK. CDR3 length equals 14 residues. For the CDR3, the DNA is TGTGCCAGCAGCCAAGGGCAGGGGGCCTATGGCTACACCTTC. This gives the protein CASSQGQGAYGYTF.

The chain links TRBV27 to TRBJ1-4; tentatively, D is TRBD1 (6 bases). This CDR3 is built from 14 residues. V lost 5 bases and J 4 bases, leaving 11 bases between the germline ends. In germline, CDR1 is MNHEY, CDR2 SMNVEV (reference sequence). The CDR3 DNA sequence: TGTGCCAGCAGTATGAGGACAGTTAATGAAAAACTGTTTTTT. It encodes CASSMRTVNEKLFF.

V usage is TRBV18 and J usage is TRBJ1-1; TRBD1 matches at 10 bases. The trim removed 3 bases at V and 6 bases at J, leaving 4 bases unmatched. The CDR3 is made up of 14 amino acids. In germline, CDR1 is KGHSH, CDR2 LQKENI. This chain's CDR3 is CASSPRQGASEAFF. The CDR3 bases are TGTGCCAGCTCACCGAGACAGGGGGCCTCTGAAGCTTTCTTT.

This clone was seen more than once but under ten times. The V call is TRBV4-2, the J call TRBJ1-1, with 7 bases that match TRBD1. CDR3 length equals 16 residues. Unmatched junction bases numbered 10, after V lost 3 bases and J lost 3 bases. Germline assignment: CDR1 LGHNA and CDR2 YNFKEQ. Here the CDR3 reads CASSQSTGVGYTEAFF. In DNA, the CDR3 is TGTGCCAGCAGCCAGTCTACAGGGGTGGGGTACACTGAAGCTTTCTTT.